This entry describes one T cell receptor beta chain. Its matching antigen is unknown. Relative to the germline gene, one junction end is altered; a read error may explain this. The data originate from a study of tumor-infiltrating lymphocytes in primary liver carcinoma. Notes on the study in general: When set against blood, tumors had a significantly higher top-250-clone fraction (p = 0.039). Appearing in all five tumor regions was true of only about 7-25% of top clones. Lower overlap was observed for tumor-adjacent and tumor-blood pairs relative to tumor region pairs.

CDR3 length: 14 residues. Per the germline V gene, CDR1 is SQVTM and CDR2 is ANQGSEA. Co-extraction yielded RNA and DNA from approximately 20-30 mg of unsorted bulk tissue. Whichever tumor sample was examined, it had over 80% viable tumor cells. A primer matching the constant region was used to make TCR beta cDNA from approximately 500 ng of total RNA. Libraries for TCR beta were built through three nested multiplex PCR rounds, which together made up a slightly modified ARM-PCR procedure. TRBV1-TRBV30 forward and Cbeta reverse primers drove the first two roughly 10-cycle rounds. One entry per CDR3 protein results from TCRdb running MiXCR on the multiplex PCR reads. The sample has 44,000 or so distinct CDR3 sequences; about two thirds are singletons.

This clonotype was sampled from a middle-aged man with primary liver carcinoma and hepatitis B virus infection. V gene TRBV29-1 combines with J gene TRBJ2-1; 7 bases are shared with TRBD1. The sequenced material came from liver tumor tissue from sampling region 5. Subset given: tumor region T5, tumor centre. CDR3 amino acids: CSGMPGQGVDEQSF. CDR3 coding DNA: TGCAGCGGAATGCCGGGGCAGGGGGTGGATGAGCAGTCCTTC.